A single sample gave rise to the 7 T cell receptor beta chains below, sequenced in a study of PD-1 blockade in classical Hodgkin lymphoma. Autologous stem cell transplantation was followed by relapse in every patient, and brentuximab vedotin exposure varied. Using immunoSEQ multiplex PCR, the repertoire was profiled, and TCRdb retains in-frame clones only, with some absent. The sample lists over 90,000 clones, approximately 89% seen once, with approximately 12% in the top ten. Sequences were derived from peripheral blood mononuclear cells (PBMCs), sampled before the second cycle of nivolumab. The receptors were gathered from a human donor with classical Hodgkin lymphoma.

The CDR3 sequence: CASSLRLQETQYF. Written as DNA, the CDR3 is TGTGCCAGCAGCTTGCGGCTACAAGAGACCCAGTACTTC. This sequence joins TRBV7-9 and TRBJ2-5, with D hard to call. V lost 3 bases to trimming and J lost 2 bases, with 7 bases between them. CDR1 and CDR2 from the germline V gene are SEHNR and FQNEAQ (reference sequence). The CDR3 has 13 amino acids. The entire variable domain, with the rest obtained from reference TRBV7-9 and TRBJ2-5, is as follows: DTGVSQNPRHKITKRGQNVTFRCDPISEHNRLYWYRQTLGQGPEFLTYFQNEAQLEKSRLLSDRFSAERPKGSFSTLEIQRTEQGDSAMYLCASSLRLQETQYFGPGTRLLVL.

The V and J genes are TRBV5-1 and TRBJ2-5, with TRBD2 matching over 8 bases. J gave up 1 base and V 1 base, and 3 bases lay outside the gene matches. Germline values: CDR1 SGHRS, CDR2 YFSETQ. The CDR3 consists of 15 residues. The CDR3 protein is CASSLTSGSQETQYF. The CDR3 DNA sequence: TGCGCCAGCAGCTTGACTAGCGGTTCCCAAGAGACCCAGTACTTC.

This chain links TRBV2 with TRBJ2-1; D ambiguous. The V gene lost 3 bases and the J gene lost 6 bases, with 6 bases spanning the gap. This CDR3 is 12 amino acids long. Germline V gene lookup returns CDR1 SNHLY and CDR2 FYNNEI. The CDR3 region is CASSDTINEQFF. CDR3 DNA: TGTGCCAGCAGTGACACTATCAATGAGCAGTTCTTC.

This clone was recorded many times. The rearrangement uses TRBV6-5 and TRBJ2-1, with TRBD2 matching 12 bases. Trimming cost V 5 bases and J 6 bases; bases outside gene matches: 5. The CDR3 is made up of 15 amino acids. CDR1 is MNHEY and CDR2 is SVGAGI in the germline V gene. The CDR3 loop reads CASSPSGGAGNEQFF. For the CDR3, the DNA is TGTGCCAGCAGTCCTAGCGGGGGGGCCGGCAATGAGCAGTTCTTC.

This clone appeared a single time. V usage is TRBV18 and J usage is TRBJ2-7; TRBD1 matches 7 bases. With V trimmed by 3 bases and J by 1 base, 3 bases remained unmatched. CDR1 is KGHSH, CDR2 LQKENI, per germline. This CDR3 comprises 14 residues. This chain's CDR3 is CASSPHRGSYEQYF. CDR3 DNA: TGTGCCAGCTCACCTCACAGGGGTTCCTACGAGCAGTACTTC.

A remark on this clone: Other DNA sequences from this sample encode an identical CDR3 as well. The V call is TRBV19, the J call TRBJ1-3; D is ambiguous. Germline-derived CDR1 and CDR2 are LNHDA and SQIVND (reference sequence). The CDR3 length is 12 residues. V dropped 3 bases and J dropped 4 bases, with 4 bases sitting between them. The CDR3 DNA reads TGTGCCAGTAGTATCTCCGGAAACACCATATATTTT. Residues: CASSISGNTIYF.

The rearrangement uses TRBV9 and TRBJ2-1; D is unresolved. This CDR3 has 16 residues. The ends were cut back, 4 bases at V and 2 bases at J, with 16 bases in the middle. The germline V gene has CDR1 SGDLS and CDR2 YYNGEE. CDR3 in amino acids: CASSSRYYPPYNEQFF. DNA of the CDR3: TGTGCCAGCAGCTCGCGTTACTATCCACCCTACAATGAGCAGTTCTTC.